These 16 T cell receptor beta chains were all obtained from the same sample, sequenced in a study of cytomegalovirus exposure and HLA in healthy donors. The PCR employed 60 Vbeta primers together with 13 Jbeta primers. Here immunoSEQ multiplex PCR was the method, and the copy in TCRdb shows in-frame clones only, minus some. The data contain more than 70,000 clones, 60% to 70% of them singletons. Specimen: PBMCs. These receptors originate from a man in his forties in good health and CMV-seropositive.

The gene calls are TRBV29-1 and TRBJ2-2; TRBD2 matches 7 bases. Trimming cost V 5 bases and J 2 bases; bases outside gene matches: 11. CDR1 is SQVTM and CDR2 is ANQGSEA in the germline V gene. CDR3 length: 16 residues. For the CDR3, the DNA is TGCAGCGTTCATGCTGGCGGGGGATCAAACACCGGGGAGCTGTTTTTT. Its protein product is CSVHAGGGSNTGELFF.

The rearrangement uses TRBV28 and TRBJ1-2; possibly TRBD1 for D (6 bases). V was trimmed by 7 bases and J by 8 bases, leaving 23 bases between them. The length of the CDR3 is 15 residues. The V gene's germline CDR1 is MDHEN and CDR2 SYDVKM. Written as DNA, the CDR3 is TGTGCCAGCACCTCCAAAGGACGCAGGGGAGGGGGCTACACCTTC. Its protein is CASTSKGRRGGGYTF.

The rearrangement links TRBV28 to TRBJ2-1; 7 bases are a match to TRBD2. The germline gives CDR1 MDHEN, CDR2 SYDVKM. J lost 3 bases, V lost 8 bases, and 4 bases had no gene match. This CDR3 has 13 residues. The DNA for the CDR3 is TGTGCCAGCGATAGCGGGCACTACAATGAGCAGTTCTTC. Translated: CASDSGHYNEQFF.

The chain combines TRBV29-1 with TRBJ2-1; 13 bases align to TRBD2. The germline CDR1 and CDR2 sequences are SQVTM and ANQGSEA. The CDR3 loop spans 15 amino acids. V shed 2 bases and J 8 bases; nucleotides not matched to a gene: 6. CDR3 amino acids: CSVEWGLAGLDEQFF. The DNA for the CDR3 is TGCAGCGTTGAATGGGGACTAGCGGGGTTGGATGAGCAGTTCTTC.

This clone showed up just once. This chain uses TRBV7-8 with TRBJ1-5; a weak D match, TRBD1 (6 bases). In germline, CDR1 is SGHVS, CDR2 FQNEAQ. Trimming took off 0 bases at V and 1 base at J, with 13 bases between the two ends. The CDR3 runs to 17 residues. DNA for the CDR3: TGTGCCAGCAGCTTAGCTGGTACAGGGCCGAGCAATCAGCCCCAGCATTTT. It specifies CASSLAGTGPSNQPQHF.

The J gene is TRBJ1-5, the V gene TRBV7-9; 8 nucleotides align to TRBD1. The CDR3 has 15 amino acids. V dropped 5 bases and J dropped 4; count of bases not matched to a gene: 7. Germline values: CDR1 SEHNR, CDR2 FQNEAQ (reference sequence). The CDR3 bases are TGTGCCAGCAGCCGAAGTGACAGGGGTAATCAGCCCCAGCATTTT. Its translation: CASSRSDRGNQPQHF.

The chain links TRBV27 to TRBJ2-7; TRBD2 matches at 11 bases. The CDR3 extends over 14 amino acids. V lost 5 bases, J lost 2 bases, and 2 bases stayed unmatched. Germline V CDR1 and CDR2: MNHEY, SMNVEV (reference sequence). The CDR3 DNA is TGTGCCAGCAGTATTAGCGGGGGGGCCTACGAGCAGTACTTC. Translating gives CASSISGGAYEQYF.

The V and J genes are TRBV5-8 and TRBJ1-5, with TRBD1 matching 9 bases. This CDR3 spans 18 amino acids. V dropped 6 bases and J dropped 2; count of bases not matched to a gene: 15. Germline V lookup: CDR1 SGHTS, CDR2 YDEGEE. The CDR3 DNA reads TGTGCCAGCACCCTGATGGGAACAGGGGGCGCCGGCAATCAGCCCCAGCATTTT. As protein: CASTLMGTGGAGNQPQHF.

This chain links TRBV7-2 with TRBJ1-1, with 8 bases lining up with TRBD1. Trimming took 0 bases from V and 4 from J; bases not matched to a gene: 1. The germline V gene has CDR1 SGHTA and CDR2 FQGNSA. This CDR3 spans 14 amino acids. CDR3 nucleotide sequence: TGTGCCAGCAGCTTAGCTACAGGGGGCACTGAAGCTTTCTTT. Protein: CASSLATGGTEAFF.

This clone was seen only once. The J gene is TRBJ2-2, the V gene TRBV4-2; 13 bases fit TRBD2. Looked up from germline, CDR1 is LGHNA and CDR2 is YNFKEQ. The CDR3 runs 16 residues. With 3 bases clipped from V and 3 bases from J, the junction kept 1 base outside the gene matches. CDR3 DNA: TGTGCCAGCAGCCAGGGGACTAGCGGGGACACCGGGGAGCTGTTTTTT. This encodes CASSQGTSGDTGELFF.

CDR3 sequence: CASSYGTATNEKLFF. In DNA, the CDR3 is TGCGCCAGCAGCTATGGGACAGCAACTAATGAAAAACTGTTTTTT. This sequence joins TRBV5-1 and TRBJ1-4, with 7 bases lining up with TRBD1. The germline CDR1 and CDR2 sequences are SGHRS and YFSETQ. The CDR3 covers 15 residues. Trimming cost V 3 bases and J 0 bases; bases outside gene matches: 2.

This clone was seen a few times. J is TRBJ1-3 and V is TRBV2; tentatively, D is TRBD1 (5 bases). The length of the CDR3 is 14 residues. Per germline, CDR1 SNHLY and CDR2 FYNNEI. V shed 4 bases and J shed 3 bases, with 10 bases lying between them. The CDR3: CASSVQEFGNTIYF. For the CDR3, the DNA is TGTGCCAGCAGTGTACAGGAATTTGGAAACACCATATATTTT.

J is TRBJ2-1 and V is TRBV6-6, with 7 positions matching TRBD2. The CDR3 loop spans 15 amino acids. Germline V gene data show CDR1 as MNHNY and CDR2 as SVGAGI (reference sequence). J gave up 5 bases and V 6 bases, and 10 bases lay outside the gene matches. DNA for the CDR3: TGTGCCAGCAGCTCGGGACTATCCAATCACAATGAGCAGTTCTTC. Amino acid sequence: CASSSGLSNHNEQFF.

This clone was counted a few times. The chain is built from TRBV29-1 and TRBJ2-7; 7 bases line up with TRBD1. CDR3 length: 11 residues. CDR1 is SQVTM and CDR2 is ANQGSEA in the germline V gene. The junction had 2 bases not matched to a gene; V was cut back by 4 bases and J by 5 bases. The DNA of the CDR3 is TGCAGCGTTGGACAGGGCAACGAGCAGTACTTC. Translating it yields CSVGQGNEQYF.

The chain's CDR3 is CAISETASGNTGELFF. CDR3 nucleotide sequence: TGTGCCATCAGTGAGACGGCTAGCGGGAACACCGGGGAGCTGTTTTTT. The J gene is TRBJ2-2, the V gene TRBV10-3; 7 bases align to TRBD2. Germline trimming cut 2 bases from V and 1 base from J; bases unmatched to any gene: 4. Germline CDR1 is ENHRY and CDR2 is SYGVKD. The CDR3 spans 16 residues.

The chain recombines TRBV5-1 with TRBJ1-1; a possible D gene is TRBD1 (5 bases). With 1 base removed from V and 7 bases from J, the gap between germline ends came to 14 bases. Germline loops: CDR1 SGHRS, CDR2 YFSETQ. The CDR3 has 14 amino acids. As DNA, the CDR3 is TGCGCCAGCAGCTTGATAGGGGCAGGGCTTGAAGCTTTCTTT. Translated: CASSLIGAGLEAFF.